One sample yielded the 24 T cell receptor beta chains listed below, sequenced in a study of tumor-infiltrating lymphocytes in localized non-small cell lung cancer. The table came from immunoSEQ multiplex PCR; TCRdb's copy has only in-frame clones and leaves some out. Here the sample spans about 12,000 clones, 65% to 85% being singletons. The specimen was uninvolved lung tissue not adjacent to the tumor. These TCRs come from a human donor with non-small cell lung cancer.

The chain links TRBV15 to TRBJ2-6, with 9 bases lining up with TRBD2. The CDR3 is made up of 17 amino acids. Per the germline V gene, CDR1 is LNHNV and CDR2 is YYDKDF (reference sequence). Unmatched junction bases numbered 2, after V lost 1 base and J lost 1 base. This CDR3 reads CATSRASGVSGANVLTF. In DNA form, the CDR3 reads TGTGCCACCAGCAGAGCTAGCGGGGTATCTGGGGCCAACGTCCTGACTTTC.

This chain joins TRBV25-1 and TRBJ1-6; D might be TRBD1 (5 bases). V lost 5 bases to trimming and J lost 7 bases, with 15 bases between them. Germline CDR1 reads MGHDK; CDR2 reads SYGVNS. The CDR3 runs 15 residues. Here the CDR3 reads CASSHSTTVNSPLHF. CDR3 bases: TGTGCCAGCAGTCATTCAACGACAGTGAATTCACCCCTCCACTTT.

This clone appeared a few times. The sample carries other DNA sequences with the same CDR3. The rearrangement joins TRBV6-1 to TRBJ1-6; maybe TRBD1 (5 bases). The V gene's germline CDR1 is MNHNS and CDR2 SASEGT. V lost 4 bases and J lost 2, with 6 bases in between. The CDR3 extends over 14 amino acids. CDR3 in DNA: TGTGCCAGCAGTGCGGGGCCCTATAATTCACCCCTCCACTTT. Translating it yields CASSAGPYNSPLHF.

The chain carries TRBV7-8 and TRBJ2-7; D unclear. Germline V gene data show CDR1 as SGHVS and CDR2 as FQNEAQ. V lost 0 bases and J lost 3, with 9 bases in between. This CDR3 comprises 14 residues. The chain's CDR3 is CASSLARLNYEQYF. The CDR3 DNA follows: TGTGCCAGCAGCTTAGCGCGGTTGAACTACGAGCAGTACTTC.

The rearrangement uses TRBV19 and TRBJ1-1; 8 bases line up with TRBD1. V lost 4 bases and J lost 3; bases outside the gene matches: 7. The germline V gene has CDR1 LNHDA and CDR2 SQIVND (reference sequence). The CDR3 has 15 amino acids. The chain's CDR3 is CASSTGQGRYTEAFF. The CDR3 coding sequence is TGTGCCAGTAGTACAGGACAGGGCCGCTACACTGAAGCTTTCTTT.

This chain links TRBV2 with TRBJ2-7; D remains unclear. V shed 7 bases and J shed 2 bases, with 3 bases lying between them. Germline-derived CDR1 and CDR2 are SNHLY and FYNNEI. The CDR3 contains 10 residues. The CDR3 is CASNPYEQYF. DNA for the CDR3: TGTGCCAGCAACCCCTACGAGCAGTACTTC.

The chain joins TRBV19 to TRBJ1-2, with D uncertain. Looked up from germline, CDR1 is LNHDA and CDR2 is SQIVND (reference sequence). V was clipped by 7 bases and J by 2 bases, with 11 bases between them. CDR3 length: 13 residues. In nucleotides, the CDR3 is TGTGCCAGTATGACCCCAGACAACTATGGCTACACCTTC. Its translation is CASMTPDNYGYTF.

The gene calls are TRBV14 and TRBJ1-2, with D uncertain. Trimming pared 2 bases from V and 5 bases from J, leaving 6 bases between. Germline V gene data show CDR1 as SGHDN and CDR2 as FVKESK. The CDR3 has 12 amino acids. The CDR3 region is CASSQRTYGYTF. DNA for the CDR3: TGTGCCAGCAGCCAACGTACTTATGGCTACACCTTC.

This chain uses TRBV25-1 with TRBJ2-3, with D unresolved. Trimming cost V 6 bases and J 7 bases, with 17 bases left between them. The CDR3 loop spans 14 amino acids. In germline, CDR1 is MGHDK, CDR2 SYGVNS. The CDR3 coding sequence is TGTGCCAGCAGAGACACGGTCCAGGCCAATACGCAGTATTTT. It encodes CASRDTVQANTQYF.

The genes are TRBV2 and TRBJ1-5; D gene ambiguous. V was trimmed by 4 bases and J by 7 bases, leaving 11 bases between them. This CDR3 region has 13 residues. CDR1 and CDR2 (germline): SNHLY, FYNNEI. The CDR3 here is CASSVGFGQPQHF. The DNA for the CDR3 is TGTGCCAGCAGTGTGGGATTCGGGCAGCCCCAGCATTTT.

This clone has just one count. The V call is TRBV11-2, the J call TRBJ2-7, with TRBD1 matching over 8 bases. Germline values: CDR1 SGHAT, CDR2 FQNNGV. This CDR3 has 14 amino acids. V lost 5 bases and J lost 2; bases outside the gene matches: 5. CDR3 region: CASSLRQGPYEQYF. Written as DNA, the CDR3 is TGTGCCAGCAGCCTGAGACAGGGGCCCTACGAGCAGTACTTC.

CDR3 sequence: CASSKKVSTDTQYF. The CDR3 bases are TGTGCCAGCAGCAAAAAGGTGAGCACAGATACGCAGTATTTT. The chain is built from TRBV21-1 and TRBJ2-3. TRBV21-1 is a pseudogene locus. This CDR3 has 14 amino acids.

The V call is TRBV6-6, the J call TRBJ2-3; no clear D gene. Germline V gives CDR1 MNHNY, CDR2 SVGAGI (reference sequence). CDR3 length: 12 residues. V shed 3 bases and J shed 6 bases, with 7 bases lying between them. DNA of the CDR3: TGTGCCAGCAGTTATCGCTGGGATACGCAGTATTTT. It yields the protein CASSYRWDTQYF.

The chain recombines TRBV5-6 with TRBJ1-5; D gene ambiguous. The germline V gene has CDR1 SGHDT and CDR2 YYEEEE. V lost 6 bases, J lost 2 bases, and 18 bases lay in between. CDR3 length: 16 amino acids. CDR3 coding DNA: TGTGCCAGCACCACGCGGGGTTCGTTGGGCAATCAGCCCCAGCATTTT. Its protein product is CASTTRGSLGNQPQHF.

The rearrangement links TRBV6-6 to TRBJ2-1; TRBD2 agrees at 12 bases. After removal of 7 bases from V and 4 bases from J, the junction contained 8 bases not matched to a gene. This CDR3 region has 16 residues. Germline V gene data show CDR1 as MNHNY and CDR2 as SVGAGI (reference sequence). CDR3 sequence: CASTTQLAGGYNEQFF. CDR3 sequence (DNA): TGTGCCAGCACCACCCAACTAGCGGGGGGATACAATGAGCAGTTCTTC.

This clone was seen only once. The rearrangement uses TRBV19 and TRBJ1-6; no reliable D call. Germline CDR1 and CDR2: LNHDA and SQIVND (reference sequence). The length of the CDR3 is 13 residues. Trimming stripped 6 bases from V and 7 bases from J, with 10 bases between. The chain's CDR3 is CASSPSRNSPLHF. The CDR3 bases are TGTGCCAGTAGCCCAAGTCGGAATTCACCCCTCCACTTT.

V usage is TRBV5-1 and J usage is TRBJ1-1; TRBD1 aligns across 10 bases. The length of the CDR3 is 13 residues. In germline, CDR1 is SGHRS, CDR2 YFSETQ. J lost 3 bases, V lost 9 bases, and 5 bases had no gene match. CDR3 in DNA: TGCGCCACTACCGGGACAGGGGACACTGAAGCTTTCTTT. It encodes CATTGTGDTEAFF.

The genes are TRBV4-3 and TRBJ2-5; perhaps TRBD2 as D (5 bases). Germline-derived CDR1 and CDR2 are LGHNA and YSLEER. This CDR3 has 16 amino acids. The ends were cut back, 0 bases at V and 3 bases at J, with 14 bases in the middle. The CDR3 DNA reads as TGCGCCAGCAGCCAAGATCTCTCGCGAGGGAAAGAGACCCAGTACTTC. Its protein product is CASSQDLSRGKETQYF.

The V and J genes are TRBV5-1 and TRBJ2-2; tentative D call: TRBD1 (7 bases). The CDR3 runs to 16 residues. V was pared by 2 bases and J by 2 bases, with 13 bases between. Germline CDR1 reads SGHRS; CDR2 reads YFSETQ. The chain's CDR3 is CASSFGGGLNTGELFF. DNA for the CDR3: TGCGCCAGCAGCTTCGGAGGGGGCCTTAACACCGGGGAGCTGTTTTTT.

This rearrangement joins TRBV5-1 to TRBJ1-4; D is perhaps TRBD1 (5 bases). Germline V gene lookup returns CDR1 SGHRS and CDR2 YFSETQ. V was clipped by 5 bases and J by 12 bases, with 20 bases between them. The CDR3 length is 14 residues. CDR3 in DNA: TGCGCCAGCAGTTTGCTTCAGGGAAGCAACCAACTGTTTTTT. Translating it yields CASSLLQGSNQLFF.

The sample holds one count of this clone. The chain is built from TRBV6-6 and TRBJ1-1; D not certain. Between the trimmed V and J ends, which lost 7 bases and 4 bases, there was a span of 7 bases. CDR1 is MNHNY, CDR2 SVGAGI, per germline (reference sequence). This CDR3 spans 11 amino acids. CDR3 sequence: CASKKGTEAFF. In nucleotides, the CDR3 is TGTGCCAGCAAAAAAGGCACTGAAGCTTTCTTT.

The V gene is TRBV15, the J gene TRBJ1-4; 9 bases match TRBD1. J was trimmed by 8 bases and V by 4 bases; bases with no gene match: 11. The germline V gene encodes CDR1 LNHNV and CDR2 YYDKDF (reference sequence). The CDR3 consists of 16 residues. The CDR3 nucleotides read TGTGCCACCAGCATAGCCGGGACAGGGCGGGGGGAAAAACTGTTTTTT. Translation gives CATSIAGTGRGEKLFF.

The J gene is TRBJ2-1, the V gene TRBV6-5; possible D gene TRBD2, 7 bases. Germline loops: CDR1 MNHEY, CDR2 SVGAGI. This CDR3 spans 14 amino acids. V lost 0 bases and J 8 bases, leaving 11 bases between the germline ends. The CDR3 DNA reads as TGTGCCAGCAGTTACTCGAGGGGGGGCTATGAGCAGTTCTTC. Its translation: CASSYSRGGYEQFF.

The chain combines TRBV6-1 with TRBJ1-5, with 7 bases aligning to TRBD1. Germline V gene data show CDR1 as MNHNS and CDR2 as SASEGT. This CDR3 region has 15 residues. After removal of 6 bases from V and 4 bases from J, the junction contained 9 bases not matched to a gene. The CDR3 DNA reads TGTGCCAGCAGCTGGGGACAGCGGTTAAATCAGCCCCAGCATTTT. Amino acid sequence: CASSWGQRLNQPQHF.